This entry describes one T cell receptor beta chain. These data belong to a study of blood T cell repertoires in COVID-19. In the study overall: The United States, Italy and Spain provided the acute and convalescent COVID-19 samples. Sample material is recorded as cDNA or gDNA derived from T cells, B-cell-depleted T cells, or PBMCs.

The CDR3 has 19 residues. The germline gives CDR1 MNHEY, CDR2 SVGEGT. Trimming pared 3 bases from V and 2 bases from J, leaving 23 bases between. Authors' data handling: Amplification from reference gene primers served as the basis for estimated nucleated cell counts. The table came from immunoSEQ multiplex PCR; TCRdb's copy has only in-frame clones and leaves some out. That table supplies the V and J calls and clone size; D and trimming were determined from the DNA. The sample has about 120,000 clones; about 83% are singletons. The chain employs TRBV6-2 or TRBV6-3 and TRBJ1-5; possible D gene TRBD1, 5 bases. The sample was peripheral blood. This clonotype was obtained from a man in his fifties or sixties with acute or convalescent COVID-19. In DNA form, the CDR3 reads TGTGCCAGCAGTTATTCGACCTTGATCGGGGGTCTGGGCAATCAGCCCCAGCATTTT. It translates to CASSYSTLIGGLGNQPQHF.